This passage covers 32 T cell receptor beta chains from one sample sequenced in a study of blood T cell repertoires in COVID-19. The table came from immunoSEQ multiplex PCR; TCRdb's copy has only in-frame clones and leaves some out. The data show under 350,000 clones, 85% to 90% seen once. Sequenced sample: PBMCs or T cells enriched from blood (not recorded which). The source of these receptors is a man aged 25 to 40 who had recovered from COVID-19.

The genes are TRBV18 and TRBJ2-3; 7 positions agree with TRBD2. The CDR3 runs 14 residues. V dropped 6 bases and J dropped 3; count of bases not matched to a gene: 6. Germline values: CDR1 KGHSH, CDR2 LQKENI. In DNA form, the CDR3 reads TGTGCCAGCTCTAACCGGGGGGTAACAGATACGCAGTATTTT. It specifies CASSNRGVTDTQYF.

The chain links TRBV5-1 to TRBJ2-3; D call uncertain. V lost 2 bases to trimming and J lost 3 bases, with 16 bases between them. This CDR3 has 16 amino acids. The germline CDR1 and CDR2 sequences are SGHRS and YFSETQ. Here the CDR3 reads CASSFRWSESTDTQYF. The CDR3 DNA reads TGCGCCAGCAGCTTTCGGTGGTCGGAGTCTACAGATACGCAGTATTTT.

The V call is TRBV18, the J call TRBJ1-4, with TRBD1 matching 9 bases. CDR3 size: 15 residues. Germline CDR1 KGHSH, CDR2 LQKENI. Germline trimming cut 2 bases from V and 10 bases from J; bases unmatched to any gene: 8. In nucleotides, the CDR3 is TGTGCCAGCTCACCAGGGACAGGGATTTTTGGAAAACTGTTTTTT. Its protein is CASSPGTGIFGKLFF.

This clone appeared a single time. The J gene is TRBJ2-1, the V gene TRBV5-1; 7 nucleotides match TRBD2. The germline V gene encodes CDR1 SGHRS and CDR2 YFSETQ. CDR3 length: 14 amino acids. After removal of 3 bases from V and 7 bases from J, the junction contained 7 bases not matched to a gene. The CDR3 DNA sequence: TGCGCCAGCAGCTGGGGAGGGGATGGTAATGAGCAGTTCTTC. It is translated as CASSWGGDGNEQFF.

DNA for the CDR3: TGTGCCAGCAGCTTAGTTGGTGCGGAGCAGTTCTTC. It specifies CASSLVGAEQFF. The chain links TRBV11-2 to TRBJ2-1; D is ambiguous. The CDR3 runs to 12 residues. Germline V lookup: CDR1 SGHAT, CDR2 FQNNGV. V lost 1 base to trimming and J lost 10 bases, with 8 bases between them.

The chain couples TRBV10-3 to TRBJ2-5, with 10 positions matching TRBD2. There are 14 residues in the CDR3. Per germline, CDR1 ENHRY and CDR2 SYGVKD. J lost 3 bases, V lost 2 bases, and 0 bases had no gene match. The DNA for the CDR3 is TGTGCCATCAGTGAGACTAGCGGGGAAGAGACCCAGTACTTC. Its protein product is CAISETSGEETQYF.

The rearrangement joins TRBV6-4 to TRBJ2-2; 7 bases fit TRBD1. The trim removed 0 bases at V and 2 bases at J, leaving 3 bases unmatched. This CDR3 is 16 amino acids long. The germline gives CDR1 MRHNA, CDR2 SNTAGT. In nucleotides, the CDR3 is TGTGCCAGCAGTGACTCGCACAGGGGTAACACCGGGGAGCTGTTTTTT. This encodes CASSDSHRGNTGELFF.

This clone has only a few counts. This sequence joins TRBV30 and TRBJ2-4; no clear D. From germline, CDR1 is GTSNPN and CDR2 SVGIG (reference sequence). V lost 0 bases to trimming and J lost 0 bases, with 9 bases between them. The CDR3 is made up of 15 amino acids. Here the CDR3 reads CAWSVEWLAKNIQYF. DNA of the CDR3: TGTGCCTGGAGTGTAGAGTGGTTAGCCAAAAACATTCAGTACTTC.

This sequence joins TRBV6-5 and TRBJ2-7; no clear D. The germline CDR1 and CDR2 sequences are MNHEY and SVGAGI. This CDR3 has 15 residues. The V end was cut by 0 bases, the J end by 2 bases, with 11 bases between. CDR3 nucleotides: TGTGCCAGCAGTTACTCGATGGGCTTAGCCTACGAGCAGTACTTC. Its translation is CASSYSMGLAYEQYF.

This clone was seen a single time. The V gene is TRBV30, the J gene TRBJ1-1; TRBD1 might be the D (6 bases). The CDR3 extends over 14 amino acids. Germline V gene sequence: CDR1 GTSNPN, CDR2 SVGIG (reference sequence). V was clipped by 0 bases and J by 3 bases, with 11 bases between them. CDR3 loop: CAWSVPGGHTEAFF. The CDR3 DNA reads TGTGCCTGGAGTGTACCGGGGGGCCACACTGAAGCTTTCTTT.

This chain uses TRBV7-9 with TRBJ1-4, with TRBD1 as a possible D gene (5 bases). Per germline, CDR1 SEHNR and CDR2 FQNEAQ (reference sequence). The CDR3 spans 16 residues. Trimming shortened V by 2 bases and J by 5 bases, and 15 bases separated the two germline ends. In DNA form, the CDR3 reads TGTGCCAGCAGCTTAAAGGGGCCCGGGGGGAATGAAAAACTGTTTTTT. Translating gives CASSLKGPGGNEKLFF.

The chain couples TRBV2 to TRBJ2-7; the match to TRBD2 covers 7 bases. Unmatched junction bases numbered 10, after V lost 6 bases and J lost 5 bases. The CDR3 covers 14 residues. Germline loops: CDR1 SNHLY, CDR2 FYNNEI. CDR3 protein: CASRRDYPRDEQYF. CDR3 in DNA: TGTGCCAGCAGAAGGGACTATCCTAGGGACGAGCAGTACTTC.

The CDR3 nucleotides are TGTGCCAGCTCACCACCGGACCAAGGGGGGGCGACTAATGAAAAACTGTTTTTT. Its protein product is CASSPPDQGGATNEKLFF. The V and J genes are TRBV18 and TRBJ1-4; possible D gene TRBD1, 6 bases. CDR1 is KGHSH and CDR2 is LQKENI in the germline V gene. V dropped 0 bases and J dropped 2 bases, with 16 bases sitting between them. This CDR3 is built from 18 residues. Looking up the rest from reference TRBV18 and TRBJ1-4 gives the full variable domain: NAGVMQNPRHLVRRRGQEARLRCSPMKGHSHVYWYRQLPEEGLKFMVYLQKENIIDESGMPKERFSAEFPKEGPSILRIQQVVRGDSAAYFCASSPPDQGGATNEKLFFGSGTQLSVL.

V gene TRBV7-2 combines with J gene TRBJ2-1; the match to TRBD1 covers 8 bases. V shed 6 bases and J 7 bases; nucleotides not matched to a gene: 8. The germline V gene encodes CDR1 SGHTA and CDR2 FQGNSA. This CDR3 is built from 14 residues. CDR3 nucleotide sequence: TGTGCCAGCAGAATTGGGACAGGCCGTAATGAGCAGTTCTTC. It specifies CASRIGTGRNEQFF.

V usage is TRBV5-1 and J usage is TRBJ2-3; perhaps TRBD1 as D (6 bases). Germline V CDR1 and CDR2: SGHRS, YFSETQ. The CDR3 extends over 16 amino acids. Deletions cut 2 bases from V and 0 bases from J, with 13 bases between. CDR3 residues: CASSLGTGYSTDTQYF. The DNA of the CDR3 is TGCGCCAGCAGCTTAGGAACAGGGTATAGCACAGATACGCAGTATTTT.

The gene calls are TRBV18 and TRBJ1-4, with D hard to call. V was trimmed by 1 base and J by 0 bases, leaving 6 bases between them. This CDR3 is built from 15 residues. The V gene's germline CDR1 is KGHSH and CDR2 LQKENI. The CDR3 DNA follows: TGTGCCAGCTCACCACGGGAGGCAACTAATGAAAAACTGTTTTTT. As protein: CASSPREATNEKLFF.

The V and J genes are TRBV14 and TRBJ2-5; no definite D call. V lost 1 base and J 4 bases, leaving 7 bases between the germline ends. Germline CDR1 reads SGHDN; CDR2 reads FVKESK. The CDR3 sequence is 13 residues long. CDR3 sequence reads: CASSQGPLETQYF. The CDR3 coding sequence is TGTGCCAGCAGCCAAGGGCCGTTAGAGACCCAGTACTTC.

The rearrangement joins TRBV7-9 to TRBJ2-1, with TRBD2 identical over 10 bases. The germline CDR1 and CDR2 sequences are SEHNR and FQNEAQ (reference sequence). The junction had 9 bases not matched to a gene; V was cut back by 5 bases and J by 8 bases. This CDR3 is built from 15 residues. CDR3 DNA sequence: TGTGCCAGCAGCGGTGGAGCGGGAGGGTACCATGAGCAGTTCTTC. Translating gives CASSGGAGGYHEQFF.

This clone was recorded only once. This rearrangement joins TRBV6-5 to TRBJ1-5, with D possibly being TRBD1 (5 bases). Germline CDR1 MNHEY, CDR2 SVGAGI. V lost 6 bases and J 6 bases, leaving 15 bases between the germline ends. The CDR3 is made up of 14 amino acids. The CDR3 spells CASSQGNLGQPQHF. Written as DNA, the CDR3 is TGTGCCAGCAGCCAGGGAAATCTGGGTCAGCCCCAGCATTTT.

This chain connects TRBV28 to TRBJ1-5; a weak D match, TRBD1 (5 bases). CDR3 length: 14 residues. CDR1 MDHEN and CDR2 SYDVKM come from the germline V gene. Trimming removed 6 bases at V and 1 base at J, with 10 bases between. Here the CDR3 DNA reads TGTGCCAGCAGCCTTGGACAAAGCAATCAGCCCCAGCATTTT. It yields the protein CASSLGQSNQPQHF.

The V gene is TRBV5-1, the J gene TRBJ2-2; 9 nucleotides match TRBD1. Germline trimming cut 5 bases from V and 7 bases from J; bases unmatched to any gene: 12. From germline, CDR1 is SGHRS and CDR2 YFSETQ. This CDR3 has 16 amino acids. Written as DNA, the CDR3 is TGCGCCAGCAGACCTTCACAGGGGGCCGGAAACGGGGAGCTGTTTTTT. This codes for CASRPSQGAGNGELFF.

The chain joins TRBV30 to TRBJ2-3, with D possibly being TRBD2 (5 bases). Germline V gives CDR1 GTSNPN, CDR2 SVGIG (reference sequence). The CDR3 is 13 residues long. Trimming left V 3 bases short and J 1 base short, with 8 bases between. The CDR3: CAWRLAGTDTQYF. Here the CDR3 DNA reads TGTGCCTGGAGGCTAGCTGGCACAGATACGCAGTATTTT.

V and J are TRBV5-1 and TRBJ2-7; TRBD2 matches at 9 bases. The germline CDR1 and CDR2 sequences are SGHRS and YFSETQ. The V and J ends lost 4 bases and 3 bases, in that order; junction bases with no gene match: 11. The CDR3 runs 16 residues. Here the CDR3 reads CASSLALGLASYEQYF. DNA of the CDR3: TGCGCCAGCAGCCTAGCACTGGGACTAGCTAGCTACGAGCAGTACTTC.

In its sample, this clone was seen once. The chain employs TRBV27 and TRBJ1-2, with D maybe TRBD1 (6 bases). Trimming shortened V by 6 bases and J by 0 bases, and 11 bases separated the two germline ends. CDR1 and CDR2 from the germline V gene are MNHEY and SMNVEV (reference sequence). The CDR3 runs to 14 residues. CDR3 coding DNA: TGTGCCAGCAGACCCGGACAGACTAACTATGGCTACACCTTC. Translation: CASRPGQTNYGYTF.

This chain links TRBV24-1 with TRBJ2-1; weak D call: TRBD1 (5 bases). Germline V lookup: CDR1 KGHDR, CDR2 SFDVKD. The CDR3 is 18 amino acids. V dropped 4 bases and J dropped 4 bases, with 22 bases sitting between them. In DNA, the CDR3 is TGTGCCACCAGTGACCTCACTTCGGACAAATCCTCTTACAATGAGCAGTTCTTC. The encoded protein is CATSDLTSDKSSYNEQFF.

The CDR3 loop is CASSLGGGSYNSPLHF. CDR3 DNA: TGTGCCAGCAGCTTGGGGGGGGGATCCTATAATTCACCCCTCCACTTT. V gene TRBV7-2 combines with J gene TRBJ1-6, with D possibly TRBD1 on 5 matching bases. From germline, CDR1 is SGHTA and CDR2 FQGNSA. Trimming removed 3 bases from V and 1 base from J, with 10 bases in between. CDR3 length: 16 amino acids.

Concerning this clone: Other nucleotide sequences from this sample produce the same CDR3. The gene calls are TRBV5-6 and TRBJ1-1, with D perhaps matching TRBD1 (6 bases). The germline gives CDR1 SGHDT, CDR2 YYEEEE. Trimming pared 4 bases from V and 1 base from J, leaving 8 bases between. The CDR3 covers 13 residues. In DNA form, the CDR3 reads TGTGCCAGCAGCCTGGACAGGAACACTGAAGCTTTCTTT. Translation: CASSLDRNTEAFF.

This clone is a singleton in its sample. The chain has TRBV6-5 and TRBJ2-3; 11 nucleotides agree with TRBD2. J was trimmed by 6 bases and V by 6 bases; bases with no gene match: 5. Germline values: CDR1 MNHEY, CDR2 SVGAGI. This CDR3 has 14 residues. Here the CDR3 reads CASRVTSGMDTQYF. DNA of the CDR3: TGTGCCAGCAGGGTGACTAGCGGGATGGATACGCAGTATTTT.

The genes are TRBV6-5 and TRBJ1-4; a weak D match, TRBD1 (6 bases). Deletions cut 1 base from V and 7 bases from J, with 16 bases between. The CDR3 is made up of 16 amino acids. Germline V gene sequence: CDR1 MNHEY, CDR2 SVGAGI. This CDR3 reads CASSYYPDSTGEKLFF. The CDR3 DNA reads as TGTGCCAGCAGTTACTATCCGGACAGTACGGGTGAAAAACTGTTTTTT.

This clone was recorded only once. The CDR3 nucleotides are TGTGCCAGCAGCTTGCAGATTGAGCAGTTCTTC. Its protein product is CASSLQIEQFF. The chain couples TRBV7-6 to TRBJ2-1; no clear D gene. This CDR3 spans 11 amino acids. CDR1 and CDR2 from the germline V gene are SGHVS and FNYEAQ. V was clipped by 3 bases and J by 9 bases, with 6 bases between them.

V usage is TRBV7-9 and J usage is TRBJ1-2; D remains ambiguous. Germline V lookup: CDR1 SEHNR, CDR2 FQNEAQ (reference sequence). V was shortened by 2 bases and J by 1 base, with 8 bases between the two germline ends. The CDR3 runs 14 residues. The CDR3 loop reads CASSLQADNYGYTF. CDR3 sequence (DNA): TGTGCCAGCAGCTTACAAGCTGATAACTATGGCTACACCTTC.

This CDR3 reads CASSLQASNEKLFF. In DNA form, the CDR3 reads TGTGCCAGCAGCTTACAGGCCTCTAATGAAAAACTGTTTTTT. The V gene is TRBV7-2, the J gene TRBJ1-4; no clear D. Germline V gene lookup returns CDR1 SGHTA and CDR2 FQGNSA. With 2 bases removed from V and 3 bases from J, the gap between germline ends came to 7 bases. The CDR3 runs to 14 residues.